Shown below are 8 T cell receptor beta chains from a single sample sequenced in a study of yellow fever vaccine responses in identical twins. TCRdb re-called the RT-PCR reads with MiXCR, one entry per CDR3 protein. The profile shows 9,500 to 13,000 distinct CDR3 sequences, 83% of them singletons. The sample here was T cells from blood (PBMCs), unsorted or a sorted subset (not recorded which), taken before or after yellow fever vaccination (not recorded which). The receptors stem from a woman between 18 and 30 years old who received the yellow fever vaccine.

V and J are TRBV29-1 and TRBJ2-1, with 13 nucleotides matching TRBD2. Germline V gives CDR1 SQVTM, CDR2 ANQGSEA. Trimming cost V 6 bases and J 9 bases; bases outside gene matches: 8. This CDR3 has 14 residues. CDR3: CSVMGLAGQVEQFF. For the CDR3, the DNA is TGCAGCGTCATGGGACTAGCGGGGCAAGTTGAGCAGTTCTTC.

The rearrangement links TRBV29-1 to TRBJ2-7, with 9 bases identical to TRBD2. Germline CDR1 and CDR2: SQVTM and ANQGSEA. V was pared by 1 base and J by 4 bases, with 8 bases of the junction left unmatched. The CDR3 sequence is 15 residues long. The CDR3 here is CSVEVGYSGGYEQYF. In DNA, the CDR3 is TGCAGCGTTGAAGTCGGGTATAGCGGGGGATACGAGCAGTACTTC.

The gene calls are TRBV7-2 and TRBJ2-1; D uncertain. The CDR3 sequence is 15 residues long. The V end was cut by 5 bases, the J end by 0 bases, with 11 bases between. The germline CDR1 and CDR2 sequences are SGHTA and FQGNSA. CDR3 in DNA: TGTGCCAGCAGCGCCCTGAGAAGCTCCTACAATGAGCAGTTCTTC. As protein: CASSALRSSYNEQFF.

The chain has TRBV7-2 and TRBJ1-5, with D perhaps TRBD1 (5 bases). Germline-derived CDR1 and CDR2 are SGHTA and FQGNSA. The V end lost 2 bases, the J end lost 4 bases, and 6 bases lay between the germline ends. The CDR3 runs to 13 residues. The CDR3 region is CASSLSGNQPQHF. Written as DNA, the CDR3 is TGTGCCAGCAGCTTATCAGGGAATCAGCCCCAGCATTTT.

This chain's CDR3 is CASSEGPSTDTQYF. The CDR3 nucleotides read TGTGCCAGCAGTGAAGGACCGTCTACAGATACGCAGTATTTT. The V call is TRBV2, the J call TRBJ2-3, with unresolved D. The CDR3 sequence is 14 residues long. V lost 1 base to trimming and J lost 3 bases, with 8 bases between them. CDR1 SNHLY and CDR2 FYNNEI come from the germline V gene.

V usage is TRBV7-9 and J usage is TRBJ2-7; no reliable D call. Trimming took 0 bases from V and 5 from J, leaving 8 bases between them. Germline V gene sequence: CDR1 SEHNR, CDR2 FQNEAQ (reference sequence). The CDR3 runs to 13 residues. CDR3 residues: CASSLASSDEQYF. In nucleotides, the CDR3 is TGTGCCAGCAGCTTAGCGTCATCAGACGAGCAGTACTTC. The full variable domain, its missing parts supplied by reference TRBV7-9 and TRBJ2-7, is DTGVSQNPRHKITKRGQNVTFRCDPISEHNRLYWYRQTLGQGPEFLTYFQNEAQLEKSRLLSDRFSAERPKGSFSTLEIQRTEQGDSAMYLCASSLASSDEQYFGPGTRLTVT.

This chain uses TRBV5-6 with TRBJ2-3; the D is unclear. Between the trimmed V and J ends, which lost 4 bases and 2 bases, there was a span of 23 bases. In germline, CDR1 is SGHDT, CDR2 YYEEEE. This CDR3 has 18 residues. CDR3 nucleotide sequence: TGTGCCAGCAGCCCTCGCCCGCTCGCCCAGGAGAACACAGATACGCAGTATTTT. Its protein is CASSPRPLAQENTDTQYF.

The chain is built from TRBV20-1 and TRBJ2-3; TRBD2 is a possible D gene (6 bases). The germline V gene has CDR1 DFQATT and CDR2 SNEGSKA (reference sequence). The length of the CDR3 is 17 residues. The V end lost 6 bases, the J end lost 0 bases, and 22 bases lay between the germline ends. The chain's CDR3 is CSAVPRGGFTSTDTQYF. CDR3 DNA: TGCAGTGCCGTCCCCCGGGGAGGCTTCACTAGCACAGATACGCAGTATTTT.